This is a list of T cell receptor beta chains from one sample in a study of T-cell memory formation after mild COVID-19. TCRdb ran MiXCR on the 5' RACE reads and lists one entry per CDR3 protein. The table shows some 150,000 distinct CDR3 sequences, with approximately 26% occurring only once. Sequenced material: PBMCs or a T cell subset sorted from them (not recorded which). The receptors originated from an adult woman who had mild COVID-19 (a few samples of this study predate the infection). Cell type and time point are not known. CDR3s include the opening cysteine and the closing phenylalanine or tryptophan. Fields, in order: V gene, D gene, J gene, CDR3 protein. D genes are given only for firm matches.

TRBV7-6	-	TRBJ2-7	CASSPEGRNYEQYF
TRBV10-2	TRBD2	TRBJ2-7	CASSFGVAGGEQYF
TRBV19	TRBD2	TRBJ2-1	CASSSGTSVERFF
TRBV12-3/TRBV12-4	-	TRBJ1-2	CASSVEGYYGYTF
TRBV3-1	TRBD1	TRBJ1-4	CASSREARDRAEKLFF
TRBV20-1	-	TRBJ1-1	CSAGALGGTEAFF
TRBV15	-	TRBJ2-1	CATSSGGTPIYNEQFF
TRBV7-9	-	TRBJ2-1	CASSPAGVKYNEQFF
TRBV27	-	TRBJ1-1	CASSGLQTAFTEAFF
TRBV7-6	-	TRBJ2-1	CASSLLTGEQFF
TRBV7-8	-	TRBJ2-2	CASRGTNTGELFF
TRBV12-3/TRBV12-4	-	TRBJ1-1	CASSSRGSLEAFF